Below, one T cell receptor beta chain is given with its context. No antigen is known for it. Mismatch with germline at one junction end may stem from a read error. Time point given: blood 4 weeks post-SBRT, at nephrectomy. The treatment denotes: 15 Gy SBRT to primary tumor, nephrectomy 4 weeks later. Nephrectomy followed 15 Gy stereotactic body radiation by 4 weeks. Blood was sampled at baseline, 2 weeks and 4 weeks after SBRT. These data are taken from a study of radiation and T cells in renal cell carcinoma. Study-level findings and limits: Baseline intratumoral clonotype presence is unknown without pretreatment biopsies.

This CDR3 has 13 amino acids. Germline V lookup: CDR1 SSHAT, CDR2 FNYEAQ (reference sequence). The repertoire was sequenced with immunoSEQ multiplex PCR; TCRdb's copy has only in-frame clones and lacks some. The sample contains roughly 170,000 clones, less than 90% of which appear only once. The TCR was taken from a woman in her 50s with renal cell carcinoma. The sequenced sample was blood, obtained from a patient whose treatment included radiotherapy and nephrectomy. The V call is TRBV7-7, the J call TRBJ1-3; perhaps TRBD1 as D (6 bases). The CDR3 sequence is CASSTGYGNTIYF. Written as DNA, the CDR3 is TGTGCTAGCAGTACAGGGTATGGAAACACCATATATTTT.